These T cell receptor beta chains were read from a single sample in a study of Ad26.COV2.S vaccination and SARS-CoV-2 variants. Libraries were prepared by immunoSEQ multiplex PCR; TCRdb keeps only in-frame clonotypes and omits some of them. The sample lists 250,000 to 300,000 clones, 87% seen once, with under 4% in the top ten. Source: peripheral blood, taken in a trial of Ad26.COV2.S vaccine versus placebo. The source is a person between 18 and 65 years old who received the Ad26.COV2.S COVID-19 vaccine or a placebo. Each CDR3 is given with its conserved first and last residue. D genes are given only for firm matches. Clone sizes are given selectively: once, few, many, or a class where the clone is expanded.

j_gene	v_gene	d_gene	abundance	CDR3aa	CDR3nt
TRBJ2-3	TRBV2	-	-	CASSWRRERRVDTQYF	TGTGCCAGCAGTTGGCGACGGGAGAGGAGGGTTGATACGCAGTATTTT
TRBJ1-2	TRBV3-1/TRBV3-2	TRBD1	once	CASSRSPDRADGYTF	TGTGCCAGCAGCCGTAGCCCGGACAGGGCGGATGGCTACACCTTC
TRBJ1-3	TRBV2	TRBD1	-	CASTPDRGRNTIYF	TGTGCCAGCACCCCCGACAGGGGAAGAAACACCATATATTTT
TRBJ1-1	TRBV19	TRBD1	once	CASRGRGQGTEAFF	TGTGCCAGTAGGGGCAGGGGGCAGGGCACTGAAGCTTTCTTT
TRBJ2-5	TRBV7-6	-	-	CASSLDRRLGETQYF	TGTGCCAGCAGCTTAGATAGACGCCTGGGAGAGACCCAGTACTTC
TRBJ1-5	TRBV28	-	-	CASSFLGRGVDQPQHF	TGTGCCAGCAGTTTCTTAGGGAGGGGAGTCGATCAGCCCCAGCATTTT
TRBJ2-5	TRBV7-7	-	-	CASGGQTQETQYF	TGTGCCAGCGGCGGACAGACCCAAGAGACCCAGTACTTC
TRBJ2-3	TRBV5-1	TRBD2	-	CASSLGWDYAADTQYF	TGCGCCAGCAGCTTGGGCTGGGACTACGCAGCAGATACGCAGTATTTT
TRBJ1-5	TRBV7-8	-	few	CASSLGAYQPQHF	TGTGCCAGCAGCCTAGGGGCCTACCAGCCCCAGCATTTT
TRBJ2-2	TRBV12-5	-	-	CASGFAGELFF	TGTGCTAGTGGTTTTGCCGGGGAGCTGTTTTTT
TRBJ2-1	TRBV7-2	-	once	CASSGGRNEQFF	TGTGCCAGCAGCGGAGGTCGCAATGAGCAGTTCTTC
TRBJ1-2	TRBV30	-	-	CAWSRQANYGYTF	TGTGCCTGGAGTAGACAGGCGAACTATGGCTACACCTTC
TRBJ2-5	TRBV5-1	-	-	CASSLVQGPQETQYF	TGCGCCAGCAGCTTAGTCCAGGGTCCCCAAGAGACCCAGTACTTC
TRBJ1-3	TRBV3-1/TRBV3-2	TRBD1	-	CASSYTGAWNTIYF	TGTGCCAGCAGCTATACAGGGGCATGGAACACCATATATTTT
TRBJ1-2	TRBV5-1	-	-	CASSLDSTYSYGYTF	TGCGCCAGCAGCTTGGATAGCACGTACAGCTATGGCTACACCTTC
TRBJ2-6	TRBV6-5	-	-	CASRQGAAGANVLTF	TGTGCCAGCAGACAAGGGGCAGCTGGGGCCAACGTCCTGACTTTC
TRBJ2-6	TRBV9	-	-	CASSPASGANVLTF	TGTGCCAGCAGCCCGGCCTCTGGGGCCAACGTCCTGACTTTC
TRBJ1-4	TRBV30	TRBD1	-	CAWSRDRGIEKLFF	TGTGCCTGGAGTAGGGACAGGGGGATTGAAAAACTGTTTTTT
TRBJ2-1	TRBV16	-	few	CASSQSLDAQFF	TGTGCCAGCAGCCAATCACTAGATGCGCAGTTCTTC
TRBJ2-1	TRBV19	-	-	CASMGWRGDEQFF	TGTGCCAGTATGGGGTGGAGGGGGGATGAGCAGTTCTTC
TRBJ1-3	TRBV6-5	-	-	CASSLQGTGNTIYF	TGTGCCAGCAGTTTACAGGGCACGGGAAACACCATATATTTT
TRBJ1-1	TRBV5-4	TRBD1	-	CASSPGQGASTEAFF	TGTGCCAGCAGCCCAGGACAGGGGGCGAGTACTGAAGCTTTCTTT
TRBJ1-1	TRBV4-3	-	once	CASSLLMGMGDTEAFF	TGCGCCAGCAGCCTCCTTATGGGGATGGGAGACACTGAAGCTTTCTTT
TRBJ2-2	TRBV10-3	-	-	CAISQQGGPLNTGELFF	TGTGCCATCAGTCAACAAGGGGGACCCTTGAACACCGGGGAGCTGTTTTTT
TRBJ2-1	TRBV27	-	once	CASSPTTYNEQFF	TGTGCCAGCAGTCCTACTACCTACAATGAGCAGTTCTTC
TRBJ2-1	TRBV7-2	TRBD2	-	CASSATSGSSYNEQFF	TGTGCCAGCAGCGCGACTAGCGGGAGCTCCTACAATGAGCAGTTCTTC
TRBJ2-1	TRBV6-2/TRBV6-3	TRBD2	-	CASSSAGGYYNEQFF	TGTGCCAGCAGCTCAGCGGGGGGATACTACAATGAGCAGTTCTTC
TRBJ2-3	TRBV20-1	TRBD2	-	CSASLGLAGHLSTDTQYF	TGCAGTGCTAGTCTGGGACTAGCGGGGCATCTTAGCACAGATACGCAGTATTTT
TRBJ2-5	TRBV12-5	-	few	CASGFRAGIGFRETQYF	TGTGCTAGTGGTTTTAGGGCAGGCATTGGGTTCCGAGAGACCCAGTACTTC
TRBJ2-7	TRBV10-3	TRBD2	-	CAIGGGYEQYF	TGTGCCATCGGGGGGGGCTACGAGCAGTACTTC
TRBJ1-5	TRBV19	-	-	CASSIEGGYSNQPQHF	TGTGCCAGTAGTATAGAAGGGGGTTATAGCAATCAGCCCCAGCATTTT
TRBJ1-6	TRBV21-1	-	-	CASSKVFRDRGGYNSPLHF	TGTGCCAGCAGCAAAGTTTTCAGGGACAGGGGAGGGTATAATTCACCCCTCCACTTT
TRBJ1-2	TRBV20-1	-	-	CSARQGYGYTF	TGCAGTGCTAGGCAGGGTTATGGCTACACCTTC
TRBJ1-2	TRBV3-1/TRBV3-2	TRBD1	-	CASSLRDRSEANYGYTF	TGTGCCAGCAGCCTCCGGGACAGAAGCGAAGCTAACTATGGCTACACCTTC
TRBJ2-7	TRBV9	TRBD1	-	CASSSSGTASYEQYF	TGTGCCAGCAGCTCCTCCGGGACAGCGTCCTACGAGCAGTACTTC
TRBJ2-1	TRBV4-3	TRBD2	-	CASCRRTSGEPGGEQFF	TGCGCCAGCTGCCGCCGGACTAGCGGGGAACCTGGGGGTGAGCAGTTCTTC
TRBJ2-5	TRBV12-3/TRBV12-4	-	once	CASSYQETQYF	TGTGCCAGCAGTTATCAAGAGACCCAGTACTTC
TRBJ1-2	TRBV12-3/TRBV12-4	-	-	CASSSSRFGGYTF	TGTGCCAGCAGTTCTTCCCGATTCGGCGGCTACACCTTC
TRBJ2-5	TRBV12-5	TRBD2	-	CASAWGGETQYF	TGTGCTAGTGCTTGGGGGGGTGAGACCCAGTACTTC
TRBJ1-2	TRBV7-2	-	-	CASSFDGSGGYGYTF	TGTGCCAGCAGCTTCGACGGGAGTGGGGGCTATGGCTACACCTTC
TRBJ2-7	TRBV30	-	-	CAWSVGAGGHYEQYF	TGTGCCTGGAGTGTAGGGGCAGGGGGGCACTACGAGCAGTACTTC
TRBJ2-3	TRBV2	TRBD2	-	CASLTRTSDTDTQYF	TGTGCCAGCCTGACTAGGACTAGCGACACAGATACGCAGTATTTT
TRBJ1-6	TRBV7-9	TRBD1	-	CASSTGALATPLHF	TGTGCCAGCAGCACAGGGGCGCTGGCTACACCCCTCCACTTT
TRBJ2-3	TRBV5-1	TRBD2	-	CASSPGAGLDTDTQYF	TGCGCCAGCAGCCCCGGGGCGGGACTAGACACAGATACGCAGTATTTT
TRBJ1-1	TRBV12-5	TRBD1	once	CASGGQGEAEAFF	TGTGCTAGTGGGGGACAGGGTGAGGCTGAAGCTTTCTTT
TRBJ2-7	TRBV30	TRBD1	once	CAWRSRDRLSYEQYF	TGTGCCTGGAGGAGCCGGGACAGGCTTTCCTACGAGCAGTACTTC
TRBJ2-1	TRBV29-1	-	-	CSVEARYSNEQFF	TGCAGCGTTGAGGCTAGGTATAGCAATGAGCAGTTCTTC
TRBJ1-1	TRBV12-3/TRBV12-4	-	-	CASSLVIPEAFF	TGTGCCAGCAGTTTGGTGATTCCTGAAGCTTTCTTT
TRBJ1-6	TRBV27	TRBD1	-	CASSLLQGGNSPLHF	TGTGCCAGCAGTTTATTGCAGGGGGGAAATTCACCCCTCCACTTT
TRBJ1-6	TRBV4-1	-	-	CASSQANSPLHF	TGCGCCAGCAGCCAGGCTAATTCACCCCTCCACTTT
TRBJ1-4	TRBV7-8	-	-	CASSLGYTGRATNEKLFF	TGTGCCAGCAGCTTAGGTTATACGGGCAGGGCGACGAATGAAAAACTGTTTTTT
TRBJ1-1	TRBV5-1	-	-	CASSPVAGVNTEAFF	TGCGCCAGCAGCCCCGTTGCAGGGGTGAACACTGAAGCTTTCTTT
TRBJ1-2	TRBV18	-	-	CASSPPWATDYGYTF	TGTGCCAGCTCACCACCGTGGGCCACGGACTATGGCTACACCTTC
TRBJ2-2	TRBV15	-	few	CATSRVVARGTGELFF	TGTGCCACCAGCAGAGTCGTAGCGAGAGGCACCGGGGAGCTGTTTTTT
TRBJ2-1	TRBV7-2	-	-	CASSLAGVAGILFF	TGTGCCAGCAGCTTAGCGGGCGTTGCTGGGATTTTGTTCTTC
TRBJ2-7	TRBV9	-	-	CASSALGGDDEQYF	TGTGCCAGCAGCGCTCTAGGGGGAGACGACGAGCAGTACTTC
TRBJ2-7	TRBV27	TRBD1	-	CASSSNRGPGEQYF	TGTGCCAGCAGTTCAAACAGGGGGCCGGGGGAGCAGTACTTC